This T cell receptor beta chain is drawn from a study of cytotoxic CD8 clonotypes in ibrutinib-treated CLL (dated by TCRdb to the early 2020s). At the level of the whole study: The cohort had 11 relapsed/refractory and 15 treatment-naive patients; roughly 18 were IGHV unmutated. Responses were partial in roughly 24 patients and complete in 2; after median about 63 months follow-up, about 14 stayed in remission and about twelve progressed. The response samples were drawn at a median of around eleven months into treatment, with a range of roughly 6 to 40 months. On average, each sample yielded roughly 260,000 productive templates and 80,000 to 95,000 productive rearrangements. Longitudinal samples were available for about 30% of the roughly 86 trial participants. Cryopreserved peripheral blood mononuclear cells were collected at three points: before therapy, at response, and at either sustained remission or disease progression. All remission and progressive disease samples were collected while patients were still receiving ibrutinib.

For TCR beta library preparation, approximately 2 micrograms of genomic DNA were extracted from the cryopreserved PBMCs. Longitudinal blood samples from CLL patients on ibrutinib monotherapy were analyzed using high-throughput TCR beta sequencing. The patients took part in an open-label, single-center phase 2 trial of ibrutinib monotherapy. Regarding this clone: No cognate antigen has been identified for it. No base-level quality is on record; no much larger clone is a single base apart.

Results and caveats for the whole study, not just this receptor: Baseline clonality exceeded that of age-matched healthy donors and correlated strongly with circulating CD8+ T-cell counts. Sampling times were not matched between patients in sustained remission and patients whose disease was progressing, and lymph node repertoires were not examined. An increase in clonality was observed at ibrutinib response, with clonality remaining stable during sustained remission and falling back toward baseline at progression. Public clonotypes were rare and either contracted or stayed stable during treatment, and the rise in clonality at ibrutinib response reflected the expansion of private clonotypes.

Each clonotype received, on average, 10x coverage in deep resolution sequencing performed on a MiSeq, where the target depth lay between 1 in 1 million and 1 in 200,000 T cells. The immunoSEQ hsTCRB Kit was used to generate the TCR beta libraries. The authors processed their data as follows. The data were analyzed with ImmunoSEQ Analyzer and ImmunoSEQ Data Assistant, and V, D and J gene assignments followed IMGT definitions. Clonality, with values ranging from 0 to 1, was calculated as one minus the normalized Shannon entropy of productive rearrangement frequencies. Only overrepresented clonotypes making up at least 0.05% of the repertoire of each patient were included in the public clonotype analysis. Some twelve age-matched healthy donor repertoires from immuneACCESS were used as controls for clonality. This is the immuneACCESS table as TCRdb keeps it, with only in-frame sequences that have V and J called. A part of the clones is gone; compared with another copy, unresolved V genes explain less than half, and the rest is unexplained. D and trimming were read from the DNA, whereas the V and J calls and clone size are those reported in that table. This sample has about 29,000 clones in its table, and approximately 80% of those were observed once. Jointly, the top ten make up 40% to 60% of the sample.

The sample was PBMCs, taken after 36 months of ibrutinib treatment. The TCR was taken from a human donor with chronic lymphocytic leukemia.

CDR3 loop: CASSAGGGYEQYF. The DNA sequence reads TGTGCCAGCAGCGCCGGCGGGGGCTACGAGCAGTACTTC. The rearrangement joined TRBV13 to TRBJ2-7; 7 central bases correspond to TRBD2. Its CDR3 holds 13 amino acids, cysteine through phenylalanine. Only the CDR3 part of the read is kept: 39 bases, read in frame from the first base. The CDR1 and CDR2 encoded by the germline V gene (reference sequence) are PRHDT and FYEKMQ. V is cut back by 5 bases and J by 3 bases, with 4 bases in the junction unmatched.